This T cell receptor (beta chain) stems from a study of blood T cell repertoires in COVID-19. Here immunoSEQ multiplex PCR was the method, and the copy in TCRdb shows in-frame clones only, minus some. The repertoire holds 180,000 or so clones, 75% to 90% seen once, with around 13% in the top ten. This CDR3 has 13 amino acids. V was shortened by 4 bases and J by 5 bases, with 12 bases between the two germline ends. Germline V gene sequence: CDR1 SGHRS, CDR2 YFSETQ. The rearrangement joins TRBV5-1 to TRBJ1-1; possible D gene TRBD1, 6 bases. Specimen: PBMCs or T cells enriched from blood (not recorded which). The sequence came from a woman in her fifties or sixties who had recovered from COVID-19. The DNA for the CDR3 is TGCGCCAGCAGCACGACAGGACAGACTGAAGCTTTCTTT. It codes for CASSTTGQTEAFF.